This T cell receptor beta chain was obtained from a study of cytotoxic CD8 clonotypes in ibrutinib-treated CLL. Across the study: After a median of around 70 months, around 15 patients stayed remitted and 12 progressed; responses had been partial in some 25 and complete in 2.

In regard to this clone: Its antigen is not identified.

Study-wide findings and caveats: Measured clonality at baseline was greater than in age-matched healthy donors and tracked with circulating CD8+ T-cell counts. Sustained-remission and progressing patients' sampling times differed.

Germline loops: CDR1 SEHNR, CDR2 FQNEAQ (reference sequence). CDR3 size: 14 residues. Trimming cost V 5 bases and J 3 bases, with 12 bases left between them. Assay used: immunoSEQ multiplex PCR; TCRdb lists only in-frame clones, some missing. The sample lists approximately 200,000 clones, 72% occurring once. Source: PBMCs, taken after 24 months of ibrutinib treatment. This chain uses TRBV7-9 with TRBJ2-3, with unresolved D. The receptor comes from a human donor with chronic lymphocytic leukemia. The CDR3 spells CASSPRLMTDTQYF. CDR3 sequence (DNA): TGTGCCAGCAGCCCTAGATTAATGACAGATACGCAGTATTTT.